This T cell receptor beta chain was sequenced in a study of blood T cell repertoires in COVID-19. Overall study: T cells, B-cell-depleted T cells, or PBMCs provided the cDNA or gDNA that served as material.

CDR3 size: 16 residues. V was clipped by 2 bases and J by 8 bases, with 18 bases between them. Germline-derived CDR1 and CDR2 are MNHNS and SASEGT. Repertoires were generated with immunoSEQ multiplex PCR, while TCRdb's copy carries only in-frame clones and drops some. The table shows about 290,000 clones, with roughly 90% occurring only once. Sequencing was done on a sample of peripheral blood. The source of this sequence is a man in his forties with acute or convalescent COVID-19. This chain links TRBV6-1 with TRBJ1-4; weak D call: TRBD1 (5 bases). In nucleotides, the CDR3 is TGTGCCAGCAGTGAAAGGCGGGGCGGGCTGGCAGAAAAACTGTTTTTT. Residues: CASSERRGGLAEKLFF.